What follows are 13 T cell receptor beta chains derived from one specimen sequenced in a study of cytomegalovirus exposure and HLA in healthy donors. PCR was performed using 60 Vbeta and 13 Jbeta primers. Repertoires were generated with immunoSEQ multiplex PCR, while TCRdb's copy carries only in-frame clones and drops some. Of around 130,000 clones listed, 88% are singletons. Sequenced: PBMCs. The receptors here all came from a woman between 40 and 50 years old in good health and CMV-seronegative.

This sequence joins TRBV2 and TRBJ2-5; TRBD1 matches 9 bases. The CDR3 contains 14 residues. Unmatched junction bases numbered 11, after V lost 10 bases and J lost 5 bases. From germline, CDR1 is SNHLY and CDR2 FYNNEI. CDR3 nucleotides: TGTGCCACCACCTTGGGACAGGGTCTCGAGACCCAGTACTTC. Protein sequence: CATTLGQGLETQYF.

The rearrangement joins TRBV5-6 to TRBJ2-1; 9 bases align to TRBD1. The junction had 2 bases not matched to a gene; V was cut back by 3 bases and J by 4 bases. The CDR3 is 14 residues long. The germline CDR1 and CDR2 sequences are SGHDT and YYEEEE. DNA of the CDR3: TGTGCCAGCAGCTGGGACAGGGATTACAATGAGCAGTTCTTC. Translating it yields CASSWDRDYNEQFF.

The chain joins TRBV5-1 to TRBJ2-1, with 8 bases identical to TRBD2. Germline CDR1 is SGHRS and CDR2 is YFSETQ. The length of the CDR3 is 15 residues. The junction had 12 bases not matched to a gene; V was cut back by 6 bases and J by 7 bases. The CDR3 loop reads CASIGGGGPSNEQFF. As DNA, the CDR3 is TGCGCCAGCATCGGGGGGGGAGGGCCAAGTAATGAGCAGTTCTTC.

The chain joins TRBV6-1 to TRBJ2-7, with D perhaps TRBD2 (5 bases). This CDR3 contains 13 residues. V lost 6 bases, J lost 4 bases, and 13 bases lay in between. CDR1 is MNHNS, CDR2 SASEGT, per germline. As DNA, the CDR3 is TGTGCCAGCAGGGCGGCGGGCCAATACGAGCAGTACTTC. Its translation is CASRAAGQYEQYF.

As concerns this clone: The junction and the germline gene differ at one end; a read error may be behind it. V and J are TRBV7-9 and TRBJ2-7; 10 bases align to TRBD1. Germline CDR1 and CDR2: SEHNR and FQNEAQ (reference sequence). There are 15 residues in the CDR3. The CDR3, as DNA: TGTTCCAGCAGCTTGGGGACAGGGGACTCCTACGAGCAGTACTTC. It yields the protein CSSSLGTGDSYEQYF.

The chain links TRBV19 to TRBJ1-2; 7 positions agree with TRBD1. After removal of 2 bases from V and 1 base from J, the junction contained 4 bases not matched to a gene. In germline, CDR1 is LNHDA, CDR2 SQIVND (reference sequence). The CDR3 has 15 residues. In DNA form, the CDR3 reads TGTGCCAGTAGTATAAGGGGGCCCAATAACTATGGCTACACCTTC. It translates to CASSIRGPNNYGYTF.

The V call is TRBV11-3, the J call TRBJ2-7, with 8 bases lining up with TRBD1. The V segment lost 4 bases and the J segment 4 bases; nucleotides outside the gene matches: 9. The CDR3 extends over 15 amino acids. CDR1 is SGHNT, CDR2 YENEEA, per germline. In DNA, the CDR3 is TGTGCCAGCAGCTCAGGACAGGGTAAGGGGTACGAGCAGTACTTC. This sequence encodes CASSSGQGKGYEQYF.

The V call is TRBV13, the J call TRBJ2-1; 9 bases map to TRBD2. The CDR3 sequence is 18 residues long. Trimming removed 7 bases from V and 1 base from J; junction bases left unmatched: 14. The V gene's germline CDR1 is PRHDT and CDR2 FYEKMQ (reference sequence). The CDR3 loop is CASNRLAELVGSYNEQFF. CDR3 in DNA: TGTGCCAGCAACCGACTAGCGGAGCTAGTGGGGTCCTACAATGAGCAGTTCTTC.

The sample holds a few counts of this clone. The chain carries TRBV6-1 and TRBJ2-5; weak D call: TRBD2 (5 bases). The CDR3 has 12 residues. Germline values: CDR1 MNHNS, CDR2 SASEGT. The V end lost 6 bases, the J end lost 4 bases, and 9 bases lay between the germline ends. This CDR3 is CASRPDLETQYF. The DNA of the CDR3 is TGTGCCAGCAGGCCGGACTTAGAGACCCAGTACTTC.

Many counts were recorded for this clone. CDR3 nucleotide sequence: TGTGCCAGCAGCTTATGGCGGGACAGGGGGCGCGACTATGGCTACACCTTC. Amino acid sequence: CASSLWRDRGRDYGYTF. The V call is TRBV13, the J call TRBJ1-2; the match to TRBD1 covers 12 bases. After removal of 2 bases from V and 3 bases from J, the junction contained 7 bases not matched to a gene. The CDR3 sequence is 17 residues long. Germline V gene data show CDR1 as PRHDT and CDR2 as FYEKMQ (reference sequence).

This chain connects TRBV5-4 to TRBJ2-5; 7 bases are a match to TRBD1. The CDR3 consists of 14 residues. Germline V gene lookup returns CDR1 SGHNT and CDR2 YYREEE (reference sequence). With 4 bases clipped from V and 2 bases from J, the junction kept 5 bases outside the gene matches. The CDR3 loop reads CASSLRTGQETQYF. The CDR3 DNA reads as TGTGCCAGCAGCCTTCGGACAGGACAAGAGACCCAGTACTTC.

This clone was observed once. The chain uses TRBV6-6 and TRBJ2-5, with D possibly TRBD1 on 5 matching bases. Germline CDR1 is MNHNY and CDR2 is SVGAGI (reference sequence). V dropped 6 bases and J dropped 5 bases, with 13 bases sitting between them. The CDR3 contains 13 residues. CDR3 sequence (DNA): TGTGCCAGCAGCATAGGGGTTGTGGAGACCCAGTACTTC. Translation gives CASSIGVVETQYF.

The chain recombines TRBV5-8 with TRBJ2-5; 12 bases match TRBD2. Germline V gene lookup returns CDR1 SGHTS and CDR2 YDEGEE. CDR3 length: 15 amino acids. V trimming: 2 bases; J trimming: 4 bases; junction bases outside the gene matches: 3. CDR3 DNA: TGTGCCAGCAGCTTAGGACTAGCGGGACTAGAGACCCAGTACTTC. Translation: CASSLGLAGLETQYF. The whole variable domain, remainder taken from reference TRBV5-8 and TRBJ2-5, is EAGVTQSPTHLIKTRGQQATLRCSPISGHTSVYWYQQALGLGLQFLLWYDEGEERNRGNFPPRFSGRQFPNYSSELNVNALELEDSALYLCASSLGLAGLETQYFGPGTRLLVL.